This T cell receptor (beta chain) is drawn from a study of T-cell memory formation after mild COVID-19. Study background: Each donor largely had its own TCR clusters. Overall study findings and caveats: CD4+ contracting clones were mainly CM and EM; CD8+ ones, EMRA. SARS-CoV-2 specificity was not confirmed for second-wave clones peaking on day 37.

The CDR3 contains 13 residues. Trimming took off 8 bases at V and 3 bases at J, with 12 bases between the two ends. Germline CDR1 is LNHNV and CDR2 is YYDKDF (reference sequence). Many counts were recorded for this clonotype. Its target is not known. TCRdb independently ran MiXCR on the 5' RACE reads; one entry per CDR3 protein. Of approximately 250,000 distinct CDR3 sequences in the sample, 15% to 19% were seen once. The TCR comes from an adult woman who had mild COVID-19 (a few samples of this study predate the infection). Cell type and time point are not known. The chain is built from TRBV15 and TRBJ2-3; D is possibly TRBD2 (5 bases). The specimen was PBMCs or a T cell subset sorted from them (not recorded which). DNA for the CDR3: TGTGCCACCTCGGAGGAGCCAACAGATACGCAGTATTTT. Residues: CATSEEPTDTQYF.